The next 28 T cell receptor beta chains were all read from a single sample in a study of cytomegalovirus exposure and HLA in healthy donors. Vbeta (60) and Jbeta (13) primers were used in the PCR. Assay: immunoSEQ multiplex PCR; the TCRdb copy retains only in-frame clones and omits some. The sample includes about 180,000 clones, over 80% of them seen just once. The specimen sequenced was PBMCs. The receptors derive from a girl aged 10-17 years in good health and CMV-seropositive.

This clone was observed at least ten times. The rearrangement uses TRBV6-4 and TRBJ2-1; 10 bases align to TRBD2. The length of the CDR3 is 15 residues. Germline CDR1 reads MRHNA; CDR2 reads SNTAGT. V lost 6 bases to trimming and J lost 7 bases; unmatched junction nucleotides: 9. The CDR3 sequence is CASSSLAGASNEQFF. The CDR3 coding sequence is TGTGCCAGCAGCTCGCTAGCGGGAGCTTCGAATGAGCAGTTCTTC.

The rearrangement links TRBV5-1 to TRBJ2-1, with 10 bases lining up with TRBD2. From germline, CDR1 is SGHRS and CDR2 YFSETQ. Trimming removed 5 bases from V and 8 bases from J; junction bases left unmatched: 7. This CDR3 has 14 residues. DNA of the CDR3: TGCGCCAGCAGATCTAGCGGGAGTTCCCATGAGCAGTTCTTC. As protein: CASRSSGSSHEQFF. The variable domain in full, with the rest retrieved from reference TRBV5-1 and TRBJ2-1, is KAGVTQTPRYLIKTRGQQVTLSCSPISGHRSVSWYQQTPGQGLQFLFEYFSETQRNKGNFPGRFSGRQFSNSRSEMNVSTLELGDSALYLCASRSSGSSHEQFFGPGTRLTVL.

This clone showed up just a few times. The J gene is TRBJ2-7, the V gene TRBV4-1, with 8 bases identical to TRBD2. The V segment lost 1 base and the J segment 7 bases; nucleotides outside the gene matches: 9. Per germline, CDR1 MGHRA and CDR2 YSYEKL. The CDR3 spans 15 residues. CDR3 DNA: TGCGCCAGCAGCCAAGCGGGAGGGCCCGGTCGAGAGCAGTACTTC. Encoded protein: CASSQAGGPGREQYF.

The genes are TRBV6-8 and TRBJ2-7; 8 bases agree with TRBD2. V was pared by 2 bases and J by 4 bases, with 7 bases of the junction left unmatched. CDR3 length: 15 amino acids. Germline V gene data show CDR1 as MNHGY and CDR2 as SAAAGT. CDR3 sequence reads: CASSYLPGGYYEQYF. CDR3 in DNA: TGTGCCAGCAGTTACCTCCCGGGGGGGTATTACGAGCAGTACTTC.

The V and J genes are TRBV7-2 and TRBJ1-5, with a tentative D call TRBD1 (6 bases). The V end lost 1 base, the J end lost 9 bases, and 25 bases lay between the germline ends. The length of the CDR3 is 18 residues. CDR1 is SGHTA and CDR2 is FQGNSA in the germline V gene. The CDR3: CASSLGEGVGTLSRPQHF. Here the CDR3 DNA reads TGTGCCAGCAGCTTAGGGGAAGGGGTGGGGACACTCTCCCGGCCCCAGCATTTT.

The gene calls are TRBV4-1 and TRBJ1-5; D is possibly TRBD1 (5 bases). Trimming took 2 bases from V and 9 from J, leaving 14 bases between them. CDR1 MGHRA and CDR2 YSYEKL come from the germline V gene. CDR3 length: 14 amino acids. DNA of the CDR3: TGCGCCAGCAGCCAACTGACAGCCTCCGGGCCCCAGCATTTT. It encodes CASSQLTASGPQHF.

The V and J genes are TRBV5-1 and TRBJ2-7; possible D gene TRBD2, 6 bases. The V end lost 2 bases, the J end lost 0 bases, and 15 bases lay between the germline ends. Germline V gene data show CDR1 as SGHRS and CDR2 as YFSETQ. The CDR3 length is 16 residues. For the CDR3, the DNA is TGCGCCAGCAGCTTAGCGGGCCGCCTTTACTCCTACGAGCAGTACTTC. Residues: CASSLAGRLYSYEQYF.

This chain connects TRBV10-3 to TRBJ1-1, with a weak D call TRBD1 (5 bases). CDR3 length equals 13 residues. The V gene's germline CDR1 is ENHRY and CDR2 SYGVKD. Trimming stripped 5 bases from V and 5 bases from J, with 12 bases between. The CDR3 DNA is TGTGCCATCAGTTTAAGGGGAGGAACTGAAGCTTTCTTT. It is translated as CAISLRGGTEAFF.

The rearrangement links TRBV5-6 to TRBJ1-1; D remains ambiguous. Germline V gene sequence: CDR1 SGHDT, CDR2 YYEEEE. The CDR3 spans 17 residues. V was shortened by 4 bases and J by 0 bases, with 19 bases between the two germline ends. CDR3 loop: CASSDGPSVPMNTEAFF. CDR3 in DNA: TGTGCCAGCAGCGACGGCCCCAGCGTCCCAATGAACACTGAAGCTTTCTTT.

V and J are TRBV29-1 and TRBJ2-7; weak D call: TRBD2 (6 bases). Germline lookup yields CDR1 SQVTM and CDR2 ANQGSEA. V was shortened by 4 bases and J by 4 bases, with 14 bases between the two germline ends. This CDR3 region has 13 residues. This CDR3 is CSVALGRGYEQYF. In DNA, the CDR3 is TGCAGCGTTGCACTAGGCCGGGGGTACGAGCAGTACTTC.

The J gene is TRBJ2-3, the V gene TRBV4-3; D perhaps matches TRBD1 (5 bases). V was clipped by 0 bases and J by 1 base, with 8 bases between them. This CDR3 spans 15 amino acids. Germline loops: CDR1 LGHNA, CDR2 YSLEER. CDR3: CASSQEGHRTDTQYF. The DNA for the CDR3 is TGCGCCAGCAGCCAAGAAGGACATCGCACAGATACGCAGTATTTT.

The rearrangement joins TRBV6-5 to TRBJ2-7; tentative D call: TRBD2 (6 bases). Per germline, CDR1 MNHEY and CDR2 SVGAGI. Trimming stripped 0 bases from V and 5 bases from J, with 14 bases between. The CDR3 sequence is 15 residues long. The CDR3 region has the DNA TGTGCCAGCAGTTACTCGTCGGGAGTTGATAACGAGCAGTACTTC. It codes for CASSYSSGVDNEQYF.

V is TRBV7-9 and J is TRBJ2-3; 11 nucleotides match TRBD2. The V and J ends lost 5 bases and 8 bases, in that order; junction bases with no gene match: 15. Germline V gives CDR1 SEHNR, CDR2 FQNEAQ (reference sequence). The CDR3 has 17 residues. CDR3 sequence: CASSPPTSGTVIGTQYF. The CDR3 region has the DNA TGTGCCAGCAGCCCGCCGACTAGCGGGACCGTGATTGGTACGCAGTATTTT. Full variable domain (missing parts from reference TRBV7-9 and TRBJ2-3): DTGVSQNPRHKITKRGQNVTFRCDPISEHNRLYWYRQTLGQGPEFLTYFQNEAQLEKSRLLSDRFSAERPKGSFSTLEIQRTEQGDSAMYLCASSPPTSGTVIGTQYFGPGTRLTVL.

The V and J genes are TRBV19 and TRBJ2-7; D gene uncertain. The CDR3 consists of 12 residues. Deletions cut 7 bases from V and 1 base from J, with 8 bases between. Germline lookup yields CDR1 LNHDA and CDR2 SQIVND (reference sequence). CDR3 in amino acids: CASTDTSYEQYF. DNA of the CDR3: TGTGCCAGTACCGACACTTCCTACGAGCAGTACTTC.

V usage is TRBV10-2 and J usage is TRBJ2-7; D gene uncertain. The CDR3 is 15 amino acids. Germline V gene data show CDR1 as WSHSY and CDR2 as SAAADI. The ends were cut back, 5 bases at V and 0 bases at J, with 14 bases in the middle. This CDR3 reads CASSPPSIRSYEQYF. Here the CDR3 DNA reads TGCGCCAGCAGTCCCCCCTCTATACGCTCCTACGAGCAGTACTTC.

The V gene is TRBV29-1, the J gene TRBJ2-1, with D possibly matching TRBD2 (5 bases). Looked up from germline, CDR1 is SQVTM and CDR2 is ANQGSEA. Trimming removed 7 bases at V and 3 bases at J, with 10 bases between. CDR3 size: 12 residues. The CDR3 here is CSAIRDYNEQFF. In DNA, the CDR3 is TGCAGCGCAATCCGGGACTACAATGAGCAGTTCTTC.

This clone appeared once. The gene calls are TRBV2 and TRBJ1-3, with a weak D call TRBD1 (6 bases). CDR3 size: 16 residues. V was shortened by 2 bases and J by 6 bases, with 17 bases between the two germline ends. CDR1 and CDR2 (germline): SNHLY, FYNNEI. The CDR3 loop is CASSETGWGTLNTIYF. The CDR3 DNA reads TGTGCCAGCAGTGAAACGGGATGGGGGACACTAAACACCATATATTTT.

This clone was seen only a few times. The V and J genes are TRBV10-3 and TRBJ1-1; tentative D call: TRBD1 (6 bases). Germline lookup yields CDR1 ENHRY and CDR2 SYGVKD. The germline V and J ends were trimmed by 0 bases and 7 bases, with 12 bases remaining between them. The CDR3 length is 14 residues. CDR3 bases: TGTGCCATCAGTGAGTCATACAGGGAGGGTGAAGCTTTCTTT. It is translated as CAISESYREGEAFF.

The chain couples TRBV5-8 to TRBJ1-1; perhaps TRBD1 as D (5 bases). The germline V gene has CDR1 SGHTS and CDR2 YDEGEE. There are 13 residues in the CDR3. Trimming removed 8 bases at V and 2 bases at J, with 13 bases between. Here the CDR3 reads CARNPGFNTEAFF. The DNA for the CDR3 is TGTGCCAGGAACCCAGGGTTCAACACTGAAGCTTTCTTT.

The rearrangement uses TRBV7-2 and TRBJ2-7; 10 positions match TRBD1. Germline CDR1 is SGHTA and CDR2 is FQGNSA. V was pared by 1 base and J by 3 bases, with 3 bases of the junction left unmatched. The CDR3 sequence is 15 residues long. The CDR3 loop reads CASSLVRDRGYEQYF. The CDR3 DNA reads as TGTGCCAGCAGCTTAGTCCGGGACAGGGGCTACGAGCAGTACTTC. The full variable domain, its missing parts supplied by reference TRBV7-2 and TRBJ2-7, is GAGVSQSPSNKVTEKGKDVELRCDPISGHTALYWYRQSLGQGLEFLIYFQGNSAPDKSGLPSDRFSAERTGGSVSTLTIQRTQQEDSAVYLCASSLVRDRGYEQYFGPGTRLTVT.

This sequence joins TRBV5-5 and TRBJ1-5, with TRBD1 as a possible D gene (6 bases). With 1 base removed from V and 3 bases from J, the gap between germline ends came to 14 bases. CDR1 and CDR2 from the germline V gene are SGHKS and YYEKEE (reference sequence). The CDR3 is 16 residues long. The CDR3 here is CASSLSGGGNNQPQHF. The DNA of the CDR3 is TGTGCCAGCAGCTTGTCGGGAGGGGGGAACAATCAGCCCCAGCATTTT.

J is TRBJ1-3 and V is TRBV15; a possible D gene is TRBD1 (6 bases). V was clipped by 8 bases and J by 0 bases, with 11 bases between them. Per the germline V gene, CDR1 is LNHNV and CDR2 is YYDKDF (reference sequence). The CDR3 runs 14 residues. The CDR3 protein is CATRTGYSGNTIYF. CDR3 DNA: TGTGCCACCCGTACAGGGTACTCTGGAAACACCATATATTTT.

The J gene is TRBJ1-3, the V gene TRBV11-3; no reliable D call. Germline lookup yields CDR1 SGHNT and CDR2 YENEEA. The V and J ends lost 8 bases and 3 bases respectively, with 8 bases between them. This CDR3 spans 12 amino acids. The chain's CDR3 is CASRGDGNTIYF. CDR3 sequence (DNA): TGTGCCAGCCGGGGTGATGGAAACACCATATATTTT.

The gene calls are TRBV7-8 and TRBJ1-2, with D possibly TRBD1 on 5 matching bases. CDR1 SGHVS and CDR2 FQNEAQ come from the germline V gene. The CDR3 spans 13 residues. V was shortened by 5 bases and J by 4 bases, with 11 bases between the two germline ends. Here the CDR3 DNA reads TGTGCCAGCAGCGCCCAGGGTTCCTATGGCTACACCTTC. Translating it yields CASSAQGSYGYTF.

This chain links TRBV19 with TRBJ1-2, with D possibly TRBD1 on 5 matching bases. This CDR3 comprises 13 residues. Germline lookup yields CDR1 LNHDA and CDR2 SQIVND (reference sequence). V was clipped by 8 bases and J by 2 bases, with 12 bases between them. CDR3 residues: CASEGRTNYGYTF. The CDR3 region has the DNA TGTGCCAGTGAGGGGAGGACGAACTATGGCTACACCTTC.

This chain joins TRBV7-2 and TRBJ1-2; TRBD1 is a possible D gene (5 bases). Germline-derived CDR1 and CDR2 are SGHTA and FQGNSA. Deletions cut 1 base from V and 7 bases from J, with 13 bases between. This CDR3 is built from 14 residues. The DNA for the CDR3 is TGTGCCAGCAGCTTAGAGGCAGGGATAGTTGGCTACACCTTC. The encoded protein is CASSLEAGIVGYTF.

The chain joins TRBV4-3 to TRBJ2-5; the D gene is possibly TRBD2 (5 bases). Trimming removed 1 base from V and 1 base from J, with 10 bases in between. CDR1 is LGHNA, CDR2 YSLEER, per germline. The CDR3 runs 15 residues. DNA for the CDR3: TGCGCCAGCAGCCAAGGTCCAGGACTCCAAGAGACCCAGTACTTC. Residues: CASSQGPGLQETQYF.

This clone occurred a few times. Here the CDR3 DNA reads TGCGCCAGCAGCCAAGTCCTGGGACAGGGAGCAAACATTCAGTACTTC. Its protein product is CASSQVLGQGANIQYF. The chain couples TRBV4-1 to TRBJ2-4; 9 positions match TRBD1. V shed 1 base and J 6 bases; nucleotides not matched to a gene: 7. The length of the CDR3 is 16 residues. The germline CDR1 and CDR2 sequences are MGHRA and YSYEKL.